Here is one TCR beta chain with its context. This entry is derived from a study of blood T cell repertoires in COVID-19. The data were produced by immunoSEQ multiplex PCR, yet TCRdb's version contains in-frame clones alone and is incomplete. The table shows about 50,000 clones, with around 83% occurring only once. The germline CDR1 and CDR2 sequences are KGHSH and LQKENI. This CDR3 has 14 residues. Trimming cost V 4 bases and J 0 bases, with 7 bases left between them. V and J are TRBV18 and TRBJ1-5; D remains unclear. Material for sequencing was peripheral blood. The receptor's source is a man in his sixties or seventies with active COVID-19. In DNA form, the CDR3 reads TGTGCCAGCTCACAGGAGCATAGCAATCAGCCCCAGCATTTT. Translating it yields CASSQEHSNQPQHF.